This T cell receptor (beta chain) was recorded in a study of regulatory T cells in long-lasting Graves disease. The germline V gene encodes CDR1 KGHDR and CDR2 SFDVKD. Trimming took off 3 bases at V and 1 base at J, with 6 bases between the two ends. CDR3 length: 13 residues. Assembly of TCR beta libraries relied on iRepertoire HTBI primers together with Arm-PCR of CDR3 regions. TCRdb re-called the multiplex PCR reads with MiXCR, one entry per CDR3 protein. The sample gives 350,000 to 550,000 distinct CDR3 sequences, about 17% of which show up once; roughly 23% is in the top ten. Indicated time point: newly diagnosed GD, antithyroid drugs for less than 3 months. PBMCs were the source of the RNA used for TCR sequencing. The sample was also linked to a second study, of T cells in Graves' hyperthyroidism and ophthalmopathy. That source notes: Researchers ran a first-round RT-PCR on the TCR CDR3 using the HTBI primer set.

Sequencing used peripheral blood mononuclear cells (PBMCs), obtained at new diagnosis, from a patient treated with antithyroid drugs. V usage is TRBV24-1 and J usage is TRBJ2-7; D not certain. This TCR was sampled from a woman between 18 and 29 years old with Graves disease. In DNA form, the CDR3 reads TGTGCCACCAGTGATCTACAGTCCTACGAGCAGTACTTC. Protein sequence: CATSDLQSYEQYF.